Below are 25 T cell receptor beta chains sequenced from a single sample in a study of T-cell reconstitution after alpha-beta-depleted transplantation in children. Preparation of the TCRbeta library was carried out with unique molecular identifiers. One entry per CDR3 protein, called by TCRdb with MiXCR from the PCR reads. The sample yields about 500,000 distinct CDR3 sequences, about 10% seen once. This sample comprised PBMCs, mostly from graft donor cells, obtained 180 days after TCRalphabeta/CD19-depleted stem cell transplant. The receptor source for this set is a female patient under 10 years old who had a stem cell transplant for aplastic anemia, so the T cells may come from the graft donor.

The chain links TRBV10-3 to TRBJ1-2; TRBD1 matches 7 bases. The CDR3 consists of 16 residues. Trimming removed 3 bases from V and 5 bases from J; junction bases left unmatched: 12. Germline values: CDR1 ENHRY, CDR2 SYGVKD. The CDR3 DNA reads TGTGCCATCAGTGAATCCACCGGGACAGAAGGTTATGGCTACACCTTC. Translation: CAISESTGTEGYGYTF.

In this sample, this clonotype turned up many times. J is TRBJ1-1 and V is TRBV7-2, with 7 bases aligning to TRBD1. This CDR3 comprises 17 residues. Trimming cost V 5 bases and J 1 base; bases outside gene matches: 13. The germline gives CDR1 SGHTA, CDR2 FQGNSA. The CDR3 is CASSPGGRQGSNTEAFF. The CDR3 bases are TGTGCCAGCAGCCCAGGGGGGAGACAGGGCTCGAACACTGAAGCTTTCTTT.

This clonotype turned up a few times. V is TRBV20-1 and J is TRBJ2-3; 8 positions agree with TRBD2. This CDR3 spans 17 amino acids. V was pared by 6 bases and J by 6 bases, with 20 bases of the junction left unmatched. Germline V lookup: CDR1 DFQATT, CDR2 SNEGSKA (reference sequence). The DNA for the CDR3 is TGCAGTGCCTGTAAGATACCGGGACTAGGGCTTAGGGATACGCAGTATTTT. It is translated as CSACKIPGLGLRDTQYF.

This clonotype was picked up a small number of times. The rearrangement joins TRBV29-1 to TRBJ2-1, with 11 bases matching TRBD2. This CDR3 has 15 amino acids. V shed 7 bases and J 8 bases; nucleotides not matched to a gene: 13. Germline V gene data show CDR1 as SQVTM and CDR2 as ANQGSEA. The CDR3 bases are TGCAGCGGCCAGAAGATAGCGGGAGGGATCGATGAGCAGTTCTTC. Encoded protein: CSGQKIAGGIDEQFF.

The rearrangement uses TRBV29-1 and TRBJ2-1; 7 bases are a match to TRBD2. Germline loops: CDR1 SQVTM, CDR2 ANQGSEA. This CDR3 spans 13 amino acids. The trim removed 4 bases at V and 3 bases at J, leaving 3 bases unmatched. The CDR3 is CSVGLAGYNEQFF. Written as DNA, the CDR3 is TGCAGCGTTGGGTTAGCGGGCTACAATGAGCAGTTCTTC.

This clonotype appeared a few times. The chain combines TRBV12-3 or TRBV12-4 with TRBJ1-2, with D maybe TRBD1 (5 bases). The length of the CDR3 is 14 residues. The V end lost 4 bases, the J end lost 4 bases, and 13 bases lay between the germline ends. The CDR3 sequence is CASSSSGTGYGYTF. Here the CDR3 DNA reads TGTGCCAGCAGTTCATCCGGGACGGGCTATGGCTACACCTTC.

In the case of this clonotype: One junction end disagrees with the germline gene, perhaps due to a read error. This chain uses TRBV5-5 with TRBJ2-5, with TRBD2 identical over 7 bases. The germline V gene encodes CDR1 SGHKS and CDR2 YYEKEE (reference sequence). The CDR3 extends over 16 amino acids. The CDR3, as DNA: TGTGCCAGCAGCTTGGTGATTGGGACTAACCAAGAGTCCCAGTACTTC. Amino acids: CASSLVIGTNQESQYF.

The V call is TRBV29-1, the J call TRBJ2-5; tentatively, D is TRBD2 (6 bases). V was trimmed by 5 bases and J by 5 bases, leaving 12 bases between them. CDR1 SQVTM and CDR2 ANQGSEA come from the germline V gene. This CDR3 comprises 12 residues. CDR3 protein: CSVIAVRETQYF. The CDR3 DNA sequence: TGCAGCGTTATAGCGGTGCGGGAGACCCAGTACTTC. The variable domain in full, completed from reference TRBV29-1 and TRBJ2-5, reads SAVISQKPSRDICQRGTSLTIQCQVDSQVTMMFWYRQQPGQSLTLIATANQGSEATYESGFVIDKFPISRPNLTFSTLTVSNMSPEDSSIYLCSVIAVRETQYFGPGTRLLVL.

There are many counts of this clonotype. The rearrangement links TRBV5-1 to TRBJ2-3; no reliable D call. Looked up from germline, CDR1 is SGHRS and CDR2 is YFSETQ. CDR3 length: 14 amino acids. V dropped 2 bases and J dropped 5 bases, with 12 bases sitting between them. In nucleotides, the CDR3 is TGCGCCAGCAGCTTTGGTTCAAATCAAGATACGCAGTATTTT. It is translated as CASSFGSNQDTQYF.

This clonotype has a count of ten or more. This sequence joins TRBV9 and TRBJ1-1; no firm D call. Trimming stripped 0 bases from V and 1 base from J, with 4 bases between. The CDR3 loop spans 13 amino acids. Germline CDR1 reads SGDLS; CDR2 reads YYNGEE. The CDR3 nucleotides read TGTGCCAGCAGCGTAGAGAGGAACACTGAAGCTTTCTTT. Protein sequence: CASSVERNTEAFF.

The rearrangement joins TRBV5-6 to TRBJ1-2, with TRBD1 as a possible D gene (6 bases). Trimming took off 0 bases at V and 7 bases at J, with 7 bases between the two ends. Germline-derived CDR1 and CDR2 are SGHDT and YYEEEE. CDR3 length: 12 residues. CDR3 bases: TGTGCCAGCAGCTTGGTCAGGGGTGGCTACACCTTC. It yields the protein CASSLVRGGYTF.

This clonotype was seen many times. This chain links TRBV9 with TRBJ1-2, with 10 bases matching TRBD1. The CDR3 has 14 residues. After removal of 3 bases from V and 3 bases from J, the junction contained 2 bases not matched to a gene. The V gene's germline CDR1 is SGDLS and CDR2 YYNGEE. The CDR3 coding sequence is TGTGCCAGCAGCGCTGGACAGGGGGACTATGGCTACACCTTC. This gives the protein CASSAGQGDYGYTF.

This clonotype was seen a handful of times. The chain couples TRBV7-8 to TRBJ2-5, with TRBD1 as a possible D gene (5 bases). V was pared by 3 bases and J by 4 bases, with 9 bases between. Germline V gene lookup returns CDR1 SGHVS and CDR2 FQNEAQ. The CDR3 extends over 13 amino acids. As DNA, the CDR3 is TGTGCCAGCAGCTTCGGCAGGGTAGAGACCCAGTACTTC. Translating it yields CASSFGRVETQYF.

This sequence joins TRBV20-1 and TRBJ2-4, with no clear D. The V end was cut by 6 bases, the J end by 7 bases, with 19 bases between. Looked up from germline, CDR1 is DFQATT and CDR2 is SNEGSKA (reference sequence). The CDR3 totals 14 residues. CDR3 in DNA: TGCAGTGCGTCCAAGGATCGGATCATGAACATTCAGTACTTC. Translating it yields CSASKDRIMNIQYF.

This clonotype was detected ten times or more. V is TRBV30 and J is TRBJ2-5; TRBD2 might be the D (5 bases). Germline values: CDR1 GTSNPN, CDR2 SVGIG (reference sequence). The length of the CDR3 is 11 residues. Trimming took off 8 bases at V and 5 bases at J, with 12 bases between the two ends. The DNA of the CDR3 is TGTGCCCTGGAGGTGGGGGAGACCCAGTACTTC. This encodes CALEVGETQYF.

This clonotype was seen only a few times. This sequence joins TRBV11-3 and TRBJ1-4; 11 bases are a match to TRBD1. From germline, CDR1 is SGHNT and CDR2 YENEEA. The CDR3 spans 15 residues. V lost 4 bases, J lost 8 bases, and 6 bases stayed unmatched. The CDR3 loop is CASSSRDRGDEKLFF. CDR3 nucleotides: TGTGCCAGCAGCTCCCGGGACAGGGGGGACGAAAAACTGTTTTTT.

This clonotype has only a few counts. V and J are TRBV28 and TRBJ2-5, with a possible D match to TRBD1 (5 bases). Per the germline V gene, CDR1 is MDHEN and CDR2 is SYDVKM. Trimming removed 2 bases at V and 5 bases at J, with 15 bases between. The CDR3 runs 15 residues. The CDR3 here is CASSLRQNHWETQYF. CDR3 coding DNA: TGTGCCAGCAGTTTAAGACAGAATCATTGGGAGACCCAGTACTTC.

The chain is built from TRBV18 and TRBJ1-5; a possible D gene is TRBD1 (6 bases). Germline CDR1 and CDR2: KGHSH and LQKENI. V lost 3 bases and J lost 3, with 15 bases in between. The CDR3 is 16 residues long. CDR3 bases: TGTGCCAGCTCACCTCTGGGGGGGGCGGCCAATCAGCCCCAGCATTTT. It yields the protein CASSPLGGAANQPQHF.

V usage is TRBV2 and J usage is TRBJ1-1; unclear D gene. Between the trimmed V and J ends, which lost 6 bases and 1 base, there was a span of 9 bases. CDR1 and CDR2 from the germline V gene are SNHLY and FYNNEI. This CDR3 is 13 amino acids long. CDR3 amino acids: CASRFYRNTEAFF. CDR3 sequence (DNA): TGTGCCAGCAGGTTTTACAGGAACACTGAAGCTTTCTTT. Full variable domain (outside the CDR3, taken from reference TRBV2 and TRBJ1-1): EPEVTQTPSHQVTQMGQEVILRCVPISNHLYFYWYRQILGQKVEFLVSFYNNEISEKSEIFDDQFSVERPDGSNFTLKIRSTKLEDSAMYFCASRFYRNTEAFFGQGTRLTVV.

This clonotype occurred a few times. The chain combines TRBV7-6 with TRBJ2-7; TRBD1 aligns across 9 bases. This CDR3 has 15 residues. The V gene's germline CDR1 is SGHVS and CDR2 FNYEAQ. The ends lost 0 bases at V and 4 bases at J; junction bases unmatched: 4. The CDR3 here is CASSLAPDRGYEQYF. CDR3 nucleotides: TGTGCCAGCAGCTTAGCGCCGGACAGGGGTTACGAGCAGTACTTC.

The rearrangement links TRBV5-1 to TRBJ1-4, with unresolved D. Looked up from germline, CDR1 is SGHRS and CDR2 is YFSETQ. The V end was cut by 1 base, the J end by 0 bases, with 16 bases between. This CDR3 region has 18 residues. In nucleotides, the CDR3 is TGCGCCAGCAGCTTGAGGGCGCGAAACGGTGCAACTAATGAAAAACTGTTTTTT. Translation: CASSLRARNGATNEKLFF.

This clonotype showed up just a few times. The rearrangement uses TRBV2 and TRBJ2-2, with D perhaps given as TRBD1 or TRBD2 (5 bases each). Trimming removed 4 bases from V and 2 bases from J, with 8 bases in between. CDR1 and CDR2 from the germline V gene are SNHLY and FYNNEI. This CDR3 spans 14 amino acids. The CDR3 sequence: CASSAGRNTGELFF. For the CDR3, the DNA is TGTGCCAGCAGTGCGGGACGAAACACCGGGGAGCTGTTTTTT.

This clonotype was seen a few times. CDR3: CASSQRLTGIRGYTF. The CDR3 DNA reads TGTGCCAGCAGCCAAAGGTTGACAGGGATACGTGGCTACACCTTC. The chain couples TRBV14 to TRBJ1-2, with 7 bases identical to TRBD1. The CDR3 spans 15 residues. V shed 2 bases and J 7 bases; nucleotides not matched to a gene: 10. Per the germline V gene, CDR1 is SGHDN and CDR2 is FVKESK.

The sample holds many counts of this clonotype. CDR3 in DNA: TGTGCCGGATGGGGTGAAAACATTCAGTACTTC. Protein: CAGWGENIQYF. V and J are TRBV7-2 and TRBJ2-4; the D is unclear. The length of the CDR3 is 11 residues. Looked up from germline, CDR1 is SGHTA and CDR2 is FQGNSA. Trimming shortened V by 11 bases and J by 5 bases, and 10 bases separated the two germline ends.

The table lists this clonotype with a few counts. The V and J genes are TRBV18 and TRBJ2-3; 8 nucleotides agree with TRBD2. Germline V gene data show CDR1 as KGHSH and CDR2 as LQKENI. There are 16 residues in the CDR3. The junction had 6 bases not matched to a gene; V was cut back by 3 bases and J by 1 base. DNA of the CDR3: TGTGCCAGCTCACCCGTCGCCGGGAGGGGCACAGATACGCAGTATTTT. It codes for CASSPVAGRGTDTQYF.